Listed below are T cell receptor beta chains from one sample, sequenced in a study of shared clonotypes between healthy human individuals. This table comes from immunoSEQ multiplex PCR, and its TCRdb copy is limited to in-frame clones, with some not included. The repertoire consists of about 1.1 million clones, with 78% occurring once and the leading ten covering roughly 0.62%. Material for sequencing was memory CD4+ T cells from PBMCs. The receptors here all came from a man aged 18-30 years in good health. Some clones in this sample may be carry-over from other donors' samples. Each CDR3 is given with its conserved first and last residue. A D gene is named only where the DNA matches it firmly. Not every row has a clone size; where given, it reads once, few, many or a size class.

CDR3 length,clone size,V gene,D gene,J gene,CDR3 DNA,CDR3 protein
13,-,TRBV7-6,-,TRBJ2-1,TGTGCCAGCAGCCGTGGACTTCACAATGAGCAGTTCTTC,CASSRGLHNEQFF
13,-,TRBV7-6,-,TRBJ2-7,TGTGCCCAGCACTCCGAGGTGGGAAACGAGCAGTACTTC,CAQHSEVGNEQYF
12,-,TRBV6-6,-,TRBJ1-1,TGTGCCAGCGGGACTTTTGGGACTGAAGCTTTCTTT,CASGTFGTEAFF
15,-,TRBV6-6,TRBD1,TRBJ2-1,TGTGCCAGCAGCAAAGGGACAGGGGGCCGTAATGAGCAGTTCTTC,CASSKGTGGRNEQFF
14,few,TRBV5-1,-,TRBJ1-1,TGCGCCAGCAGCTTGGGAGGGTTGAACACTGAAGCTTTCTTT,CASSLGGLNTEAFF
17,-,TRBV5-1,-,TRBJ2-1,TGCGCCAGCAGCTCTGGCTCCGGATCAAGAACGTACAATGAGCAGTTCTTC,CASSSGSGSRTYNEQFF
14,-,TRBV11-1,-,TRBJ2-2,TGTGCCAGCAGCCCGAGACTAGTGACCGGGGAGCTGTTTTTT,CASSPRLVTGELFF
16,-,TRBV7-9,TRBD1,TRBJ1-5,TGTGCCAGCAGCTTAGCGAGTTCAGGGGGATATCAGCCCCAGCATTTT,CASSLASSGGYQPQHF
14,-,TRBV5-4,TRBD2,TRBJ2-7,TGTGCCAGCAGCCCCGCGGGCGGGAGTCAAGAGCAGTACTTC,CASSPAGGSQEQYF
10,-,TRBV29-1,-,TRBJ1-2,TGCAGCGTTGAAGGGGGAGGCTACACCTTC,CSVEGGGYTF
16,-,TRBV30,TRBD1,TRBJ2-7,TGTGCCTGGACACCACCGTGGCAGGGGGCCGGGTACGAGCAGTACTTC,CAWTPPWQGAGYEQYF
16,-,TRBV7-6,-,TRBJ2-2,TGTGCCAGCAGCTTAGGTCCGCCACAGGAGGGCGGGGAGCTGTTTTTT,CASSLGPPQEGGELFF
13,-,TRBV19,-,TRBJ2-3,TGTGCCAGTACCCCAGAGGGCAGGGATACGCAGTATTTT,CASTPEGRDTQYF
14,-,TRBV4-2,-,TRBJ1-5,TGTGCCAGCAGCCAAGTTTTTCGGTTCCAGCCCCAGCATTTT,CASSQVFRFQPQHF
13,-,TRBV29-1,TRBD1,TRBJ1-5,TGCAGCGTGAGAGGGGGCCTCAATCAGCCCCAGCATTTT,CSVRGGLNQPQHF
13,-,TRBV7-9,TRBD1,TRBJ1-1,TGTGCCAGCAGCTCAGTGACAGGGGAGAAGGCTTTCTTT,CASSSVTGEKAFF
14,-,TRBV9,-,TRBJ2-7,TGTGCCAGCAGTATTACCGGGACATCGAACGAGCAGTACTTC,CASSITGTSNEQYF